The clone carrying this TCR beta chain is a singleton in its sample. As yet, its antigen is unknown. The entry originates in a study of T cell responses to AZD1222 COVID-19 vaccine. The repertoire was sequenced with immunoSEQ multiplex PCR; TCRdb's copy has only in-frame clones and lacks some. The sample has over 110,000 clones, more than 85% seen once; the top ten hold 4% to 5.5%. Overall study results and limits: Donors, mostly white British, included more females; clonal diversity was possibly underestimated. Only a handful of people who got AZD1222 tested seropositive at baseline.

The input for sequencing was peripheral blood, taken on day 0 of AZD1222 vaccination. This receptor was obtained from an adult in good health.

This CDR3 is CASSLQGAEAFF. In DNA form, the CDR3 reads TGCGCCAGCAGCCTACAGGGTGCTGAAGCTTTCTTT. The V gene is TRBV5-1, the J gene TRBJ1-1; maybe TRBD1 (6 bases). Deletions cut 4 bases from V and 6 bases from J, with 10 bases between. The CDR3 extends over 12 amino acids. Germline V CDR1 and CDR2: SGHRS, YFSETQ.